Shown below are 11 T cell receptor beta chains from a single sample sequenced in a study of a mutant IDH1 vaccine in newly diagnosed glioma. The time point denotes: baseline, week 1 (first vaccination visit). The sample's treatment: pre-vaccination baseline after standard-of-care therapy. Here immunoSEQ multiplex PCR was the method, and the copy in TCRdb shows in-frame clones only, minus some. This sample has nearly 15,000 clones; 80% to 90% occur once, and the top ten carry approximately 10%. The sample here was PBMCs, taken from a glioma patient treated with radiotherapy, temozolomide or both. Receptors originate from a woman between 40 and 50 years old with glioma. Some clones in this sample may be carry-over from other donors' samples.

This chain joins TRBV30 and TRBJ2-3, with D unresolved. Germline V lookup: CDR1 GTSNPN, CDR2 SVGIG (reference sequence). Trimming took 5 bases from V and 5 from J, leaving 8 bases between them. The CDR3 spans 11 residues. Here the CDR3 reads CAWGEIDTQYF. CDR3 coding DNA: TGTGCCTGGGGTGAAATAGATACGCAGTATTTT.

Notes on this clone: The junction and the germline gene differ at one end; a read error may be behind it. The V and J genes are TRBV7-7 and TRBJ2-2, with D perhaps matching TRBD2 (5 bases). Germline V lookup: CDR1 SSHAT, CDR2 FNYEAQ (reference sequence). The CDR3 contains 15 residues. CDR3 bases: TGTGCTAGCAGCTTAACTCTTCCGGGGTTCGGGGAGCTGTTTTTT. This translates into CASSLTLPGFGELFF.

This sequence joins TRBV13 and TRBJ2-7; 11 nucleotides line up with TRBD2. CDR1 and CDR2 (germline): PRHDT, FYEKMQ (reference sequence). The V and J ends lost 4 bases and 3 bases, in that order; junction bases with no gene match: 2. The CDR3 is 14 residues long. CDR3 nucleotides: TGTGCCAGCAGCTCGGGACTAGCGGACTACGAGCAGTACTTC. It codes for CASSSGLADYEQYF.

This clone was seen a few times. The rearrangement uses TRBV6-4 and TRBJ2-3, with unresolved D. This CDR3 contains 13 residues. Germline V gene lookup returns CDR1 MRHNA and CDR2 SNTAGT. Trimming took 2 bases from V and 0 from J, leaving 3 bases between them. CDR3 sequence (DNA): TGTGCCAGCAGTGACGGGAGCACAGATACGCAGTATTTT. Translation: CASSDGSTDTQYF.

The chain employs TRBV28 and TRBJ1-1; D may be TRBD1 (5 bases). The germline V gene has CDR1 MDHEN and CDR2 SYDVKM. This CDR3 contains 17 residues. V was cut by 6 bases and J by 1 base, with 21 bases left in between. CDR3 sequence: CASSPGSKGGSNTEAFF. The CDR3 nucleotides read TGTGCCAGCAGCCCAGGGTCCAAAGGAGGATCGAACACTGAAGCTTTCTTT.

The gene calls are TRBV10-3 and TRBJ1-6; D remains unclear. The CDR3 totals 16 residues. CDR1 ENHRY and CDR2 SYGVKD come from the germline V gene. V lost 2 bases, J lost 9 bases, and 17 bases lay in between. CDR3 protein: CAISEGIRVWGSPLHF. In DNA form, the CDR3 reads TGTGCCATCAGTGAGGGAATCCGGGTTTGGGGTTCACCCCTCCACTTT.

The V call is TRBV4-1, the J call TRBJ2-3; D gene unclear. The CDR3 runs to 14 residues. V lost 4 bases and J lost 1, with 9 bases in between. The germline V gene has CDR1 MGHRA and CDR2 YSYEKL. CDR3 protein: CASSLRAGTDTQYF. The CDR3 DNA is TGCGCCAGCAGCCTCCGAGCAGGCACAGATACGCAGTATTTT.

The chain recombines TRBV10-1 with TRBJ1-3, with D possibly matching TRBD1 (5 bases). The CDR3 loop spans 18 amino acids. Trimming shortened V by 10 bases and J by 1 base, and 26 bases separated the two germline ends. Germline CDR1 is WNHNN and CDR2 is SYGVQD (reference sequence). CDR3 loop: CATPGPGAVPVSGNTIYF. The DNA of the CDR3 is TGCGCCACCCCGGGGCCAGGAGCAGTTCCCGTGTCTGGAAACACCATATATTTT.

V usage is TRBV5-1 and J usage is TRBJ2-5; tentatively, D is TRBD1 (5 bases). CDR1 is SGHRS, CDR2 YFSETQ, per germline. V was shortened by 0 bases and J by 4 bases, with 10 bases between the two germline ends. The CDR3 has 14 amino acids. The CDR3 coding sequence is TGCGCCAGCAGCTTGGGGTTAGGGGTAGAGACCCAGTACTTC. Translating gives CASSLGLGVETQYF.

The CDR3 bases are TGTGCCAGCAGCTTATCGAACACAGCCTCCTATGGCTACACCTTC. It encodes CASSLSNTASYGYTF. This rearrangement joins TRBV7-2 to TRBJ1-2; D remains ambiguous. Trimming removed 2 bases from V and 4 bases from J, with 14 bases in between. The germline gives CDR1 SGHTA, CDR2 FQGNSA. The CDR3 spans 15 residues.

This clone was picked up a small number of times. The J gene is TRBJ1-1, the V gene TRBV5-1; D might be TRBD1 (6 bases). Germline CDR1 and CDR2: SGHRS and YFSETQ. V lost 4 bases and J 5 bases, leaving 15 bases between the germline ends. The CDR3 loop spans 14 amino acids. For the CDR3, the DNA is TGCGCCAGCAGCCCCTTTGGAGGGGGTACTGAAGCTTTCTTT. Protein: CASSPFGGGTEAFF. Using reference TRBV5-1 and TRBJ1-1 for the parts outside the CDR3, the full variable domain is KAGVTQTPRYLIKTRGQQVTLSCSPISGHRSVSWYQQTPGQGLQFLFEYFSETQRNKGNFPGRFSGRQFSNSRSEMNVSTLELGDSALYLCASSPFGGGTEAFFGQGTRLTVV.